The 20 T cell receptor beta chains presented below share a single source sample, sequenced in a study of blood T cell repertoires in COVID-19. Using immunoSEQ multiplex PCR, the repertoire was profiled, and TCRdb retains in-frame clones only, with some absent. The sample holds around 97,000 clones; around four fifths are singletons and the top ten take more than 10%. The material sequenced was peripheral blood. These receptors all stem from a human donor in a cohort sampled during active COVID-19.

The chain links TRBV19 to TRBJ1-5; TRBD1 might be the D (6 bases). The CDR3 runs to 12 residues. Per the germline V gene, CDR1 is LNHDA and CDR2 is SQIVND (reference sequence). V lost 4 bases and J 8 bases, leaving 9 bases between the germline ends. CDR3 sequence (DNA): TGTGCCAGTAGTAGGGGGCAAGAGCCCCAGCATTTT. Amino acids: CASSRGQEPQHF.

The chain is built from TRBV25-1 and TRBJ1-5; no clear D gene. Germline V gene sequence: CDR1 MGHDK, CDR2 SYGVNS. The CDR3 extends over 13 amino acids. Trimming shortened V by 9 bases and J by 3 bases, and 12 bases separated the two germline ends. The CDR3 DNA reads as TGTGCCAGTAGAGGTCGGGACAATCAGCCCCAGCATTTT. It encodes CASRGRDNQPQHF. The complete variable domain, with remaining parts taken from reference TRBV25-1 and TRBJ1-5, reads EADIYQTPRYLVIGTGKKITLECSQTMGHDKMYWYQQDPGMELHLIHYSYGVNSTEKGDLSSESTVSRIRTEHFPLTLESARPSHTSQYLCASRGRDNQPQHFGDGTRLSIL.

This sequence joins TRBV3-1 (or the pseudogene TRBV3-2) and TRBJ1-4; no firm D call. The CDR3 sequence is 11 residues long. V was pared by 3 bases and J by 7 bases, with 3 bases between. In germline, CDR1 is LGHDT, CDR2 YNNKEL (reference sequence). CDR3 sequence (DNA): TGTGCCAGCAGCCACCTTGAAAAACTGTTTTTT. Amino acid sequence: CASSHLEKLFF.

This clone was seen a few times. The chain couples TRBV7-6 to TRBJ2-7, with a possible D match to TRBD2 (5 bases). Germline V gene sequence: CDR1 SGHVS, CDR2 FNYEAQ. Trimming removed 9 bases from V and 2 bases from J, with 17 bases in between. The CDR3 loop spans 14 amino acids. The CDR3 bases are TGTGCCAGTAGTCCGGGAACCCGAACCTACGAGCAGTACTTC. Amino acid sequence: CASSPGTRTYEQYF.

The rearrangement uses TRBV9 and TRBJ2-3; the match to TRBD2 covers 8 bases. V was pared by 0 bases and J by 5 bases, with 8 bases of the junction left unmatched. Germline CDR1 is SGDLS and CDR2 is YYNGEE. The CDR3 is made up of 16 amino acids. The CDR3 here is CASSVAPGGAIDTQYF. The CDR3 nucleotides are TGTGCCAGCAGCGTAGCTCCCGGGGGGGCGATAGATACGCAGTATTTT.

V is TRBV6-4 and J is TRBJ2-3, with D tentatively TRBD2 (6 bases). Germline CDR1 and CDR2: MRHNA and SNTAGT. The CDR3 has 16 residues. With 0 bases removed from V and 0 bases from J, the gap between germline ends came to 10 bases. The CDR3 nucleotides read TGTGCCAGCAGTGACTCGGTGGGGGGAAGCACAGATACGCAGTATTTT. The encoded protein is CASSDSVGGSTDTQYF.

The rearrangement uses TRBV3-1 (or the pseudogene TRBV3-2) and TRBJ2-4; 10 positions match TRBD1. Germline trimming cut 6 bases from V and 0 bases from J; bases unmatched to any gene: 11. Germline V gene data show CDR1 as LGHDT and CDR2 as YNNKEL (reference sequence). This CDR3 contains 18 residues. The CDR3 sequence is CASRPRDRGFLAKNIQYF. The DNA for the CDR3 is TGTGCCAGCAGGCCCCGGGACAGGGGATTTCTAGCCAAAAACATTCAGTACTTC.

The chain uses TRBV15 and TRBJ1-2; 7 bases fit TRBD1. Germline assignment: CDR1 LNHNV and CDR2 YYDKDF (reference sequence). J gave up 0 bases and V 2 bases, and 9 bases lay outside the gene matches. The CDR3 runs 17 residues. CDR3 protein: CATSRPSGTDTNYGYTF. The CDR3, as DNA: TGTGCCACCAGCAGACCGTCAGGGACAGACACTAACTATGGCTACACCTTC.

This clone was found a few times. V gene TRBV7-6 combines with J gene TRBJ1-4; TRBD1 is a possible D gene (5 bases). The V gene lost 1 base and the J gene lost 8 bases, with 8 bases spanning the gap. Germline V gives CDR1 SGHVS, CDR2 FNYEAQ. The CDR3 spans 13 residues. CDR3 DNA: TGTGCCAGCAGCTTAGATTGGGGCGAAAAACTGTTTTTT. This encodes CASSLDWGEKLFF.

The V and J genes are TRBV6-4 and TRBJ1-2; a possible D gene is TRBD1 (6 bases). CDR1 and CDR2 from the germline V gene are MRHNA and SNTAGT. Deletions cut 5 bases from V and 8 bases from J, with 18 bases between. The CDR3 length is 14 residues. The CDR3 spells CASSPDRGRGGYTF. In nucleotides, the CDR3 is TGTGCCAGCAGTCCTGACCGCGGAAGGGGGGGCTACACCTTC.

This CDR3 is CASSEASGYTDTQYF. CDR3 DNA: TGCGCCAGCAGTGAGGCTAGCGGATACACAGATACGCAGTATTTT. The chain joins TRBV10-1 to TRBJ2-3; TRBD2 aligns across 7 bases. V shed 2 bases and J 2 bases; nucleotides not matched to a gene: 4. The CDR3 extends over 15 amino acids. CDR1 and CDR2 from the germline V gene are WNHNN and SYGVQD (reference sequence).

V usage is TRBV5-4 and J usage is TRBJ2-2; TRBD2 matches 8 bases. This CDR3 is 16 amino acids long. Per the germline V gene, CDR1 is SGHNT and CDR2 is YYREEE (reference sequence). The J segment lost 3 bases and the V segment lost 4 bases, leaving 8 bases of the junction unmatched. The CDR3 region is CASSPRTSRDTGELFF. The DNA for the CDR3 is TGTGCCAGCAGCCCACGGACTAGCCGGGACACCGGGGAGCTGTTTTTT.

The chain joins TRBV9 to TRBJ2-3; 7 bases fit TRBD2. The CDR3 sequence is 18 residues long. Germline loops: CDR1 SGDLS, CDR2 YYNGEE. The V gene end was trimmed by 0 bases and the J gene end by 0 bases; junction bases not matched to a gene: 10. CDR3 region: CASSVASPSGVSTDTQYF. CDR3 DNA sequence: TGTGCCAGCAGCGTAGCTAGTCCCAGCGGGGTTAGCACAGATACGCAGTATTTT.

The chain uses TRBV9 and TRBJ2-4, with 7 bases lining up with TRBD1. The CDR3 loop spans 15 amino acids. Germline CDR1 SGDLS, CDR2 YYNGEE. The V segment lost 4 bases and the J segment 8 bases; nucleotides outside the gene matches: 12. CDR3 protein: CASSPKGQTGHIQYF. CDR3 nucleotides: TGTGCCAGCAGCCCTAAGGGACAGACGGGGCACATTCAGTACTTC.

V and J are TRBV19 and TRBJ2-6, with a weak D call TRBD1 (6 bases). The CDR3 is 16 amino acids. Trimming removed 3 bases from V and 4 bases from J, with 13 bases in between. CDR1 is LNHDA, CDR2 SQIVND, per germline (reference sequence). The CDR3 nucleotides read TGTGCCAGTAGTATTCGGCCCGGGACAGGGGCCAACGTCCTGACTTTC. Protein product: CASSIRPGTGANVLTF. The variable domain in full, completed from reference TRBV19 and TRBJ2-6, reads DGGITQSPKYLFRKEGQNVTLSCEQNLNHDAMYWYRQDPGQGLRLIYYSQIVNDFQKGDIAEGYSVSREKKESFPLTVTSAQKNPTAFYLCASSIRPGTGANVLTFGAGSRLTVL.

The V gene is TRBV7-6, the J gene TRBJ2-7, with D perhaps TRBD1 (6 bases). Trimming cost V 3 bases and J 0 bases, with 9 bases left between them. Germline CDR1 reads SGHVS; CDR2 reads FNYEAQ. The CDR3 has 14 residues. The CDR3, as DNA: TGTGCCAGCAGCTTGGACAGAAGCTCCTACGAGCAGTACTTC. It encodes CASSLDRSSYEQYF.

V is TRBV4-1 and J is TRBJ2-3; 8 positions agree with TRBD2. CDR1 MGHRA and CDR2 YSYEKL come from the germline V gene. The CDR3 runs 15 residues. V shed 5 bases and J 0 bases; nucleotides not matched to a gene: 4. CDR3 sequence: CASSNQRGSTDTQYF. DNA of the CDR3: TGCGCCAGCAGCAACCAGCGGGGGAGCACAGATACGCAGTATTTT.

The chain recombines TRBV18 with TRBJ1-2; TRBD1 matches at 7 bases. The germline gives CDR1 KGHSH, CDR2 LQKENI. This CDR3 is 13 amino acids long. Unmatched junction bases numbered 2, after V lost 3 bases and J lost 4 bases. The CDR3 DNA follows: TGTGCCAGCTCACCGTGGGACAGCTATGGCTACACCTTC. Its protein is CASSPWDSYGYTF.

The rearrangement links TRBV18 to TRBJ2-7, with TRBD2 identical over 8 bases. The CDR3 spans 15 residues. Trimming at V came to 3 bases and at J to 0 bases, leaving 4 bases not matched to a gene. Germline CDR1 KGHSH, CDR2 LQKENI. CDR3 in amino acids: CASSPAGGSSYEQYF. CDR3 nucleotides: TGTGCCAGCTCACCCGCGGGGGGAAGCTCCTACGAGCAGTACTTC. The complete variable domain, with remaining parts taken from reference TRBV18 and TRBJ2-7, reads NAGVMQNPRHLVRRRGQEARLRCSPMKGHSHVYWYRQLPEEGLKFMVYLQKENIIDESGMPKERFSAEFPKEGPSILRIQQVVRGDSAAYFCASSPAGGSSYEQYFGPGTRLTVT.

The V gene is TRBV29-1, the J gene TRBJ2-7, with a weak D call TRBD1 (6 bases). The CDR3 is 13 residues long. Germline V CDR1 and CDR2: SQVTM, ANQGSEA. Trimming pared 7 bases from V and 0 bases from J, leaving 13 bases between. CDR3 loop: CSARDMFSYEQYF. The CDR3 bases are TGCAGCGCTCGGGACATGTTCTCCTACGAGCAGTACTTC.